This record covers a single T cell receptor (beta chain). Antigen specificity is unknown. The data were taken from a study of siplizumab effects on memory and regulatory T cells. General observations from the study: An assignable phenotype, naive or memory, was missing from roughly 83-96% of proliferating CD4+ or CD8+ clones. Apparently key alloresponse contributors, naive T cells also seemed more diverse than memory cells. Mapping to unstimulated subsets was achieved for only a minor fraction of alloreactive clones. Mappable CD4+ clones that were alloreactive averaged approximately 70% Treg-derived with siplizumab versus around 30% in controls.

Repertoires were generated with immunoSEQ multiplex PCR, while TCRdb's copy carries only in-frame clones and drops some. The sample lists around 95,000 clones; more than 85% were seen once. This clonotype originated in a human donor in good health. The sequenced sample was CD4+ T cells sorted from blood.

CDR3 bases: TGTGCCAGCTCACCAGGCAGGGGTGGAACTGAAGCTTTCTTT. This codes for CASSPGRGGTEAFF. The gene calls are TRBV18 and TRBJ1-1, with a tentative D call TRBD1 (6 bases). The CDR3 is 14 residues long. The germline V and J ends were trimmed by 2 bases and 5 bases, with 12 bases remaining between them. CDR1 is KGHSH, CDR2 LQKENI, per germline. Filled out from reference TRBV18 and TRBJ1-1, the complete variable domain reads NAGVMQNPRHLVRRRGQEARLRCSPMKGHSHVYWYRQLPEEGLKFMVYLQKENIIDESGMPKERFSAEFPKEGPSILRIQQVVRGDSAAYFCASSPGRGGTEAFFGQGTRLTVV.